The 25 T cell receptor beta chains presented below share a single source sample, sequenced in a study of blood T cell repertoires in COVID-19. Sequencing was performed with immunoSEQ multiplex PCR; in TCRdb, only in-frame clones are kept and a portion is missing. The table lists about 370,000 clones, approximately 92% of them singletons. The source material was PBMCs or T cells enriched from blood (not recorded which). The receptors stem from a man aged 18 to 30 who had recovered from COVID-19.

This chain joins TRBV28 and TRBJ1-2, with TRBD1 as a possible D gene (6 bases). The germline gives CDR1 MDHEN, CDR2 SYDVKM. The CDR3 consists of 12 residues. V lost 4 bases, J lost 8 bases, and 11 bases lay in between. CDR3 region: CASSSDRLGYTF. The CDR3 nucleotides read TGTGCCAGCAGTTCAGACAGGTTGGGCTACACCTTC.

This chain links TRBV30 with TRBJ2-6, with D possibly being TRBD1 or TRBD2 (5 bases each). This CDR3 has 18 amino acids. Trimming removed 5 bases at V and 1 base at J, with 21 bases between. Germline CDR1 is GTSNPN and CDR2 is SVGIG (reference sequence). The CDR3: CAWEGQPHLLSGANVLTF. Written as DNA, the CDR3 is TGTGCCTGGGAGGGGCAGCCCCACCTTTTATCTGGGGCCAACGTCCTGACTTTC.

This clone showed up just once. V usage is TRBV9 and J usage is TRBJ1-3; D remains ambiguous. CDR1 and CDR2 (germline): SGDLS, YYNGEE. The CDR3 is 15 amino acids. V dropped 3 bases and J dropped 4 bases, with 14 bases sitting between them. CDR3 sequence (DNA): TGTGCCAGCAGCGAGTCGACCGAGGCGGGAAACACCATATATTTT. Its protein is CASSESTEAGNTIYF.

The rearrangement uses TRBV2 and TRBJ2-6, with a weak D call TRBD2 (6 bases). The CDR3 runs to 13 residues. V shed 8 bases and J shed 1 base, with 6 bases lying between them. Germline CDR1 is SNHLY and CDR2 is FYNNEI. The DNA of the CDR3 is TGTGCCAGCGGGGGGTCTGGGGCCAACGTCCTGACTTTC. It yields the protein CASGGSGANVLTF.

This chain links TRBV5-1 with TRBJ1-3; weak D call: TRBD1 (5 bases). The CDR3 sequence is 15 residues long. The germline CDR1 and CDR2 sequences are SGHRS and YFSETQ. Deletions cut 1 base from V and 4 bases from J, with 12 bases between. This CDR3 reads CASSLWGERGNTIYF. DNA for the CDR3: TGCGCCAGCAGCTTGTGGGGCGAACGGGGAAACACCATATATTTT.

This clone appeared a single time. This chain links TRBV5-5 with TRBJ1-3, with 9 bases fitting TRBD1. Germline V gene sequence: CDR1 SGHKS, CDR2 YYEKEE (reference sequence). CDR3 length equals 17 residues. Losses at the gene ends were 1 base for V and 4 bases for J; bases not matched to a gene: 9. The CDR3 sequence is CASSLQTGGVKGNTIYF. The CDR3 DNA is TGTGCCAGCAGCTTGCAGACAGGGGGAGTAAAAGGAAACACCATATATTTT.

The chain couples TRBV7-2 to TRBJ1-2; D perhaps matches TRBD1 (5 bases). Deletions cut 1 base from V and 8 bases from J, with 11 bases between. CDR1 is SGHTA, CDR2 FQGNSA, per germline. The CDR3 has 13 residues. The CDR3, as DNA: TGTGCCAGCAGCTTAGACAGGTTGGGCGGCTACACCTTC. Translated: CASSLDRLGGYTF.

Many counts were recorded for this clone. The same CDR3 can be traced to other DNA sequences in this sample. The V call is TRBV5-1, the J call TRBJ2-7; 11 bases match TRBD1. The V and J ends lost 3 bases and 3 bases, in that order; junction bases with no gene match: 5. Per germline, CDR1 SGHRS and CDR2 YFSETQ. The CDR3 has 15 residues. CDR3 residues: CASSSSGTGGYEQYF. The CDR3 nucleotides are TGCGCCAGCAGCTCTTCCGGGACAGGGGGCTACGAGCAGTACTTC.

J is TRBJ2-1 and V is TRBV2; tentative D call: TRBD2 (6 bases). The CDR3 runs to 17 residues. Germline V gives CDR1 SNHLY, CDR2 FYNNEI. Between the trimmed V and J ends, which lost 1 base and 8 bases, there was a span of 21 bases. CDR3 sequence: CASSEDLILGREDEQFF. As DNA, the CDR3 is TGTGCCAGCAGTGAAGACTTGATTCTTGGGCGGGAAGATGAGCAGTTCTTC.

This chain uses TRBV18 with TRBJ1-1; the D gene is possibly TRBD1 (5 bases). Germline values: CDR1 KGHSH, CDR2 LQKENI. Trimming took off 3 bases at V and 3 bases at J, with 14 bases between the two ends. CDR3 length: 15 amino acids. The CDR3 DNA reads TGTGCCAGCTCACCGATGGAGGGGATGGACACTGAAGCTTTCTTT. Translated, it gives CASSPMEGMDTEAFF.

With respect to this clone: At the DNA level, this CDR3 is encoded by other sequences in the same sample as well. The rearrangement uses TRBV2 and TRBJ1-5, with D uncertain. V lost 4 bases, J lost 5 bases, and 6 bases lay in between. The germline gives CDR1 SNHLY, CDR2 FYNNEI. There are 12 residues in the CDR3. The CDR3 loop is CASSGTDQPQHF. CDR3 DNA: TGTGCCAGCAGTGGAACGGATCAGCCCCAGCATTTT.

This clone came up once. The chain links TRBV28 to TRBJ1-5, with TRBD1 as a possible D gene (5 bases). V lost 5 bases and J 5 bases, leaving 10 bases between the germline ends. In germline, CDR1 is MDHEN, CDR2 SYDVKM. CDR3 size: 13 residues. In DNA form, the CDR3 reads TGTGCCAGCAGTACAGGATTCCATCAGCCCCAGCATTTT. Translation gives CASSTGFHQPQHF.

This clone is a singleton in its sample. The chain couples TRBV11-3 to TRBJ1-1; 9 bases line up with TRBD1. The length of the CDR3 is 13 residues. Germline V lookup: CDR1 SGHNT, CDR2 YENEEA. V trimming: 5 bases; J trimming: 8 bases; junction bases outside the gene matches: 6. The CDR3 nucleotides read TGTGCCAGCAGCGTACAGGGGGCGGTGGAAGCTTTCTTT. It yields the protein CASSVQGAVEAFF.

The chain recombines TRBV9 with TRBJ1-1; D gene uncertain. There are 12 residues in the CDR3. V was clipped by 4 bases and J by 4 bases, with 8 bases between them. CDR1 is SGDLS, CDR2 YYNGEE, per germline. CDR3 sequence: CASSPRGTEAFF. The DNA for the CDR3 is TGTGCCAGCAGCCCCCGGGGCACTGAAGCTTTCTTT.

This chain joins TRBV19 and TRBJ2-3; 7 bases are a match to TRBD1. The germline V gene encodes CDR1 LNHDA and CDR2 SQIVND (reference sequence). The ends lost 9 bases at V and 3 bases at J; junction bases unmatched: 12. The CDR3 totals 15 residues. The CDR3 coding sequence is TGTGCCAGCCAAAACAGGGGTTCGCTAACAGATACGCAGTATTTT. Encoded protein: CASQNRGSLTDTQYF.

The CDR3 here is CASSRQSDTQYF. Written as DNA, the CDR3 is TGTGCCAGTAGCAGACAGTCAGATACGCAGTATTTT. This chain connects TRBV27 to TRBJ2-3; D may be TRBD1 (5 bases). Germline V gene sequence: CDR1 MNHEY, CDR2 SMNVEV (reference sequence). The CDR3 loop spans 12 amino acids. V lost 9 bases, J lost 4 bases, and 11 bases lay in between.

About this clone: Other DNA sequences in the same sample also yield this CDR3. The chain carries TRBV19 and TRBJ1-5; unclear D gene. Trimming took 6 bases from V and 0 from J, leaving 3 bases between them. CDR1 and CDR2 from the germline V gene are LNHDA and SQIVND (reference sequence). The CDR3 has 12 residues. The CDR3 DNA reads TGTGCCAGTAGATATAGCAATCAGCCCCAGCATTTT. Translating gives CASRYSNQPQHF.

The V and J genes are TRBV5-5 and TRBJ1-6; D is perhaps TRBD1 (6 bases). The V gene's germline CDR1 is SGHKS and CDR2 YYEKEE (reference sequence). This CDR3 region has 11 residues. Trimming cost V 7 bases and J 9 bases, with 8 bases left between them. CDR3 in amino acids: CASQGFSPLHF. The CDR3 DNA reads as TGTGCCAGCCAGGGGTTTTCACCCCTCCACTTT.

The chain employs TRBV6-1 and TRBJ1-2, with TRBD1 matching over 9 bases. This CDR3 comprises 16 residues. V shed 5 bases and J 8 bases; nucleotides not matched to a gene: 15. Germline lookup yields CDR1 MNHNS and CDR2 SASEGT. The CDR3 protein is CASSKDPGQGTPGYTF. The CDR3 DNA reads TGTGCCAGCAGTAAAGACCCGGGACAGGGAACACCCGGCTACACCTTC.

The sample holds a few counts of this clone. This chain uses TRBV3-1 (or the pseudogene TRBV3-2) with TRBJ1-6; a weak D match, TRBD1 (5 bases). The CDR3 extends over 18 amino acids. V lost 0 bases and J 0 bases, leaving 12 bases between the germline ends. CDR1 is LGHDT and CDR2 is YNNKEL in the germline V gene (reference sequence). CDR3 bases: TGTGCCAGCAGCCAAGAGGGGGAGGCGAGCTCCTATAATTCACCCCTCCACTTT. This codes for CASSQEGEASSYNSPLHF.

The chain carries TRBV28 and TRBJ2-1, with a weak D call TRBD2 (5 bases). Per germline, CDR1 MDHEN and CDR2 SYDVKM. This CDR3 spans 11 amino acids. V was shortened by 6 bases and J by 12 bases, with 12 bases between the two germline ends. CDR3 loop: CASSETRPQFF. The CDR3 nucleotides are TGTGCCAGCAGCGAAACTAGACCGCAGTTCTTC.

This clone showed up just once. The V and J genes are TRBV28 and TRBJ1-6; TRBD1 matches at 8 bases. CDR1 is MDHEN, CDR2 SYDVKM, per germline. With 6 bases clipped from V and 5 bases from J, the junction kept 6 bases outside the gene matches. The CDR3 runs to 15 residues. CDR3 protein: CASSRTGLDNSPLHF. The CDR3 DNA sequence: TGTGCCAGCAGCCGGACAGGGTTAGATAATTCACCCCTCCACTTT.

Details on this clone: The sample holds other DNA sequences that translate to the same CDR3. The V and J genes are TRBV7-9 and TRBJ2-1, with no clear D. The CDR3 totals 15 residues. Germline V gene data show CDR1 as SEHNR and CDR2 as FQNEAQ (reference sequence). The V end lost 6 bases, the J end lost 0 bases, and 12 bases lay between the germline ends. The CDR3 protein is CASSSPGASYNEQFF. CDR3 in DNA: TGTGCCAGCAGTTCTCCCGGTGCCTCCTACAATGAGCAGTTCTTC.

The V call is TRBV7-2, the J call TRBJ1-3; 8 bases are a match to TRBD1. Germline CDR1 SGHTA, CDR2 FQGNSA. This CDR3 spans 15 amino acids. With 1 base clipped from V and 4 bases from J, the junction kept 3 bases outside the gene matches. CDR3 amino acids: CASSLEGQAGNTIYF. CDR3 bases: TGTGCCAGCAGCTTAGAGGGACAGGCGGGAAACACCATATATTTT.

CDR3 DNA: TGTGCCAGTAGTACTGCGGGGGAGAGCACAGATACGCAGTATTTT. Encoded protein: CASSTAGESTDTQYF. The V call is TRBV19, the J call TRBJ2-3, with 7 bases matching TRBD2. Looked up from germline, CDR1 is LNHDA and CDR2 is SQIVND (reference sequence). The V gene end was trimmed by 4 bases and the J gene end by 0 bases; junction bases not matched to a gene: 4. The CDR3 is 15 residues long.